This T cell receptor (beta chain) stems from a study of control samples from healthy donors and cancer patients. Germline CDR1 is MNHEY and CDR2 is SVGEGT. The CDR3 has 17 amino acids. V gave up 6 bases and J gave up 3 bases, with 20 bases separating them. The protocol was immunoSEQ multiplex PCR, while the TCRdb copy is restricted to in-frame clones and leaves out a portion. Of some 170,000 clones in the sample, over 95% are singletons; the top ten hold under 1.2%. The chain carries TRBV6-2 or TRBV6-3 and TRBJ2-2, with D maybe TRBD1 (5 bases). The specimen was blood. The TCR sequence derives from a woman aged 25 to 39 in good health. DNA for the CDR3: TGTGCCAGCAGCGATAGATCCGGCCAGGGTGACACCGGGGAGCTGTTTTTT. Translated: CASSDRSGQGDTGELFF.